What follows is one T cell receptor (beta chain) and its context. Its antigen is still unknown. These data originate in a study of T-cell reconstitution after alpha-beta-depleted transplantation in children. Study results and caveats: There were reportedly several hundred expanded graft clones from which alpha-beta T cells came about two months after transplant. Among T cells one year after transplant, newly produced cells accounted for most counts and diversity.

The CDR3 totals 14 residues. J was trimmed by 4 bases and V by 3 bases; bases with no gene match: 3. Using unique molecular identifiers, the investigators prepared the TCRbeta library. TCRdb re-derived calls from the PCR reads in MiXCR, one entry per CDR3 protein. This table holds nearly 350,000 distinct CDR3 sequences, under 20% found once. V gene TRBV12-3 or TRBV12-4 combines with J gene TRBJ2-7, with TRBD2 matching over 10 bases. Sequenced here: PBMCs, mostly from graft donor cells, sampled 360 days after TCRalphabeta/CD19-depleted stem cell transplant. The sequence came from a male patient between 2 and 15 years old who had a stem cell transplant for acute lymphoblastic leukemia, so the T cells may come from the graft donor. The CDR3 DNA follows: TGTGCCAGCAGTTTCTTAGCGGGAGGATACGAGCAGTACTTC. It encodes CASSFLAGGYEQYF.